This T cell receptor beta chain was retrieved from a study of blood T cell repertoires in COVID-19. In the source study's methods: By means of reference gene primer amplification, nucleated cell counts were estimated. Assay: immunoSEQ multiplex PCR; the TCRdb copy retains only in-frame clones and omits some. D and trimming were read from the DNA, whereas the V and J calls and clone size are those reported in that table. The sample consists of 50,000 to 70,000 clones, roughly 78% of them appearing once. Deletions cut 4 bases from V and 7 bases from J, with 14 bases between. In germline, CDR1 is LNHDA, CDR2 SQIVND (reference sequence). The CDR3 is made up of 13 amino acids.

The sequenced sample was peripheral blood. This TCR came from a man in his sixties with acute or convalescent COVID-19. The rearrangement joins TRBV19 to TRBJ2-7; D may be TRBD1 (6 bases). The CDR3 here is CASSTLPDSEQYF. Here the CDR3 DNA reads TGTGCCAGTAGTACTCTCCCGGACAGTGAGCAGTACTTC.